A single T cell receptor beta chain is shown here with its context. Authors' processing steps: Reference gene primers were amplified, and this amplification served to estimate nucleated cell counts. TCRdb's table, derived via immunoSEQ multiplex PCR, lists solely in-frame clones and lacks some. V and J calls and clone size follow that table, whereas D and trimming were derived from the DNA. Of approximately 210,000 clones in the sample, around 80% were seen once. This specimen comes from a study of blood T cell repertoires in COVID-19. Study context: COVID-19 samples, acute and convalescent, were from the United States, Italy and Spain. Sources were T cells, B-cell-depleted T cells, or PBMCs; the material itself was cDNA or gDNA.

V was pared by 2 bases and J by 3 bases, with 10 bases between. There are 14 residues in the CDR3. Germline CDR1 reads SGHTA; CDR2 reads FQGNSA. The sequence was obtained from a middle-aged woman with acute or convalescent COVID-19. The sequencing sample was made of peripheral blood. The V gene is TRBV7-2, the J gene TRBJ1-1, with D maybe TRBD1 (6 bases). The CDR3 bases are TGTGCCAGCAGCTTACAGGGGCCAGACACTGAAGCTTTCTTT. It is translated as CASSLQGPDTEAFF.